Detailed here is one T cell receptor (beta chain). TCRdb's table, derived via immunoSEQ multiplex PCR, lists solely in-frame clones and lacks some. The table shows about 150,000 clones, with roughly 87% occurring only once. The entry originates in a study of blood T cell repertoires in COVID-19. The sequence came from a woman between 40 and 50 years old who had been exposed to COVID-19. The source material was PBMCs or T cells enriched from blood (not recorded which).

CDR3 coding DNA: TGTGCCATCAGTGAGCCACAACAGGGGAGCTATGGCTACACCTTC. Protein: CAISEPQQGSYGYTF. The V call is TRBV10-3, the J call TRBJ1-2, with TRBD1 matching over 7 bases. CDR1 and CDR2 (germline): ENHRY, SYGVKD. V shed 2 bases, J shed 4 bases, and the junction held 7 bases outside the gene matches. The CDR3 is 15 amino acids.